This is a list of T cell receptor beta chains from one sample in a study of identifying expanded T cells in peripheral blood. Method: immunoSEQ multiplex PCR; TCRdb's copy keeps in-frame clones and lacks some. This table holds approximately 92,000 clones, more than 75% found once. The sequenced material came from blood. The receptors were sampled from a person aged 18 to 75 in good health. Each CDR3 is given with its conserved first and last residue. The D gene is left open where the match is weak. Where a row states a size, it is once, few, many or the class of an expanded clone; other rows omit it.

>NA|NA|TRBJ1-5|TRBV6-6
TGTGCCAGCAGTCCCGGAGGGCTGCGGCCCCAGCATTTT
CASSPGGLRPQHF
>NA|NA|TRBJ2-7|TRBV6-5
TGTGCCAGCAGTTACTCGGTTTGGGGCTCCTACGAGCAGTACTTC
CASSYSVWGSYEQYF
>NA|NA|TRBJ2-7|TRBV4-3
TGCGCCAGCAGCGAAGGTGGGACGCTCTCCTACGAGCAGTACTTC
CASSEGGTLSYEQYF
>NA|NA|TRBJ1-1|TRBV7-2
TGTGCCAGCAGCTTAGGGCGAACGCAGGGGAACACTGAAGCTTTCTTT
CASSLGRTQGNTEAFF
>NA|NA|TRBJ2-7|TRBV7-9
TGTGCCAGCAGCCCCCCCTCAAGGGCCTACGAGCAGTACTTC
CASSPPSRAYEQYF
>TRBD1|NA|TRBJ2-2|TRBV2
TGTGCCAGCAAGTTTTTCGTACAGGGGGGTAACACCGGGGAGCTGTTTTTT
CASKFFVQGGNTGELFF
>NA|once|TRBJ2-7|TRBV18
TGTGCCAGCTCACCTCAGACCTACGAGCAGTACTTC
CASSPQTYEQYF
>TRBD2|NA|TRBJ2-7|TRBV4-1
TGCGCCAGCAGTAAACAGGGAGTAGTTAGCGGGGGCCCCTACGAGCAGTACTTC
CASSKQGVVSGGPYEQYF
>NA|NA|TRBJ2-7|TRBV9
TGTGCCAGCAGCGTAAACCCACGAGGACCCTACGAGCAGTACTTC
CASSVNPRGPYEQYF
>NA|NA|TRBJ2-2|TRBV2
TGTGCCAGCAGGAACAGGAAGGGGGAGCTGTTTTTT
CASRNRKGELFF
>TRBD1|NA|TRBJ1-1|TRBV18
TGTGCCAGCTCACCCTTAACCGGGACAGGGCTATCCACTGAAGCTTTCTTT
CASSPLTGTGLSTEAFF
>TRBD1|few|TRBJ2-1|TRBV2
TGTGCCAGCAGCCAGAACAGGGGGCCCAATGAGCAGTTCTTC
CASSQNRGPNEQFF
>NA|NA|TRBJ1-2|TRBV5-4
TGTGCCAGCAGCCCGGGACGGACAACTACAGGCTACACCTTC
CASSPGRTTTGYTF
>NA|once|TRBJ1-3|TRBV7-2
TGTGCCAGCAGCTTAGTGGGCAGCTCTGGAAACACCATATATTTT
CASSLVGSSGNTIYF
>TRBD2|NA|TRBJ2-5|TRBV5-1
TGCGCCAGCAGCCCCGATAGCGGGGGGGCGTTGGGAGAGACCCAGTACTTC
CASSPDSGGALGETQYF
>NA|NA|TRBJ2-1|TRBV11-1
TGTGCCAGCAGCGCCACAAGAAAGAATGAGCAGTTCTTC
CASSATRKNEQFF
>NA|NA|TRBJ1-2|TRBV12-2
TGTGCAAGTCGCTTAGGGGCCGCGGGATATGGCTACACCTTC
CASRLGAAGYGYTF
>NA|NA|TRBJ2-7|TRBV10-1
TGCGCCAGCAGGGCCGTACTGTCGGGGTATTACGAGCAGTACTTC
CASRAVLSGYYEQYF
>NA|NA|TRBJ1-4|TRBV5-8
TGTGCCAGCAGCTTCAGGAAACTGTTTTTT
CASSFRKLFF
>NA|NA|TRBJ2-7|TRBV5-1
TGCGCCAGCAGCTTGTTTTTAGGCGTCCACGAGCAGTACTTC
CASSLFLGVHEQYF
>NA|NA|TRBJ2-7|TRBV6-6
TGTGCCAGCAGTTATGGGGAATCCTACGAGCAGTACTTC
CASSYGESYEQYF
>NA|NA|TRBJ1-4|TRBV18
TGTGCCAGCTCAGCGGGGATTTCAACTAATGAAAAACTGTTTTTT
CASSAGISTNEKLFF
>TRBD1|NA|TRBJ2-7|TRBV5-1
TGCGCCAGCAGCGATAACTTCGGACAGGGTCCCCCCTACGAGCAGTACTTC
CASSDNFGQGPPYEQYF
>NA|NA|TRBJ1-1|TRBV7-8
TGTGCCAGCAGCTTAGCCTTCGGGGGGCTCACTGAAGCTTTCTTT
CASSLAFGGLTEAFF
>TRBD1|NA|TRBJ2-2|TRBV18
TGTGCCAGCTCACCCAATACAGGGGGCCTGAACACCGGGGAGCTGTTTTTT
CASSPNTGGLNTGELFF
>NA|NA|TRBJ2-6|TRBV2
TGTGCCAGCAGTCCCCCCCCTGGGGCCAACGTCCTGACTTTC
CASSPPPGANVLTF
>NA|NA|TRBJ1-2|TRBV7-9
TGTGCCAGCAGCTTAATAAGGGACAACTATGGCTACACCTTC
CASSLIRDNYGYTF
>NA|NA|TRBJ2-7|TRBV5-5
TGTGCCAGCAGCTTGGACGAGCAGTACTTC
CASSLDEQYF
>NA|NA|TRBJ1-1|TRBV4-1
TGCGCCAGCAGCGGGGGGATGAGGAACACTGAAGCTTTCTTT
CASSGGMRNTEAFF
>NA|NA|TRBJ1-2|TRBV25-1
TGTGCCAGCAGTGACAGCCGTAACTATGGCTACACCTTC
CASSDSRNYGYTF
>NA|NA|TRBJ1-5|TRBV7-2
TGTGCCAGCAGCTTAGTCGGGGGTGGGGATCAGCCCCAGCATTTT
CASSLVGGGDQPQHF
>TRBD2|NA|TRBJ2-2|TRBV11-1
TGTGCCAGCAGCTTAGTGTATGGACTAGCGGGGTCCGGGGAGCTGTTTTTT
CASSLVYGLAGSGELFF
>NA|NA|TRBJ1-5|TRBV19
TGTGCCAGTAGTCTCCTTTCGAGAGGGTCGGGGCAGCCCCAGCATTTT
CASSLLSRGSGQPQHF
>NA|NA|TRBJ1-1|TRBV19
TGTGCCAGTACCAAGCGGGGGGGGCTCACTGAAGCTTTCTTT
CASTKRGGLTEAFF
>NA|once|TRBJ2-7|TRBV7-2
TGTGCCAGCAGCTTAGGTCTCAGGTCCTACGAGCAGTACTTC
CASSLGLRSYEQYF
>NA|NA|TRBJ1-2|TRBV29-1
TGCAGCGTTGAACGGAATGGCTACACCTTC
CSVERNGYTF
>NA|NA|TRBJ1-1|TRBV30
TGTGCCTGGAGTGTAAATGTTGGGACTCCGGCTTTCTTT
CAWSVNVGTPAFF
>NA|once|TRBJ1-6|TRBV5-5
TGTGCCAGCAGCTTGTTTCCGGTCATCAATTCACCCCTCCACTTT
CASSLFPVINSPLHF
>TRBD2|NA|TRBJ2-5|TRBV18
TGTGCCAGCTCACCACTAGCGGGGAGCCAAGAGACCCAGTACTTC
CASSPLAGSQETQYF
>NA|NA|TRBJ2-3|TRBV2
TGTGCCAGCAGTAGGAGAACAGATACGCAGTATTTT
CASSRRTDTQYF
>TRBD1|NA|TRBJ2-2|TRBV10-3
TGTGCCATCAGTGCCTTCGGACAGGGCACCGGGGAGCTGTTTTTT
CAISAFGQGTGELFF
>NA|NA|TRBJ1-5|TRBV15
TGTGCCACCAGCAGACGCCGGTACGGTAGCAATCAGCCCCAGCATTTT
CATSRRRYGSNQPQHF
>NA|NA|TRBJ1-6|TRBV6-4
TGTGCCAGCAGAGAGGATTCTAATTCACCCCTCCACTTT
CASREDSNSPLHF
>NA|NA|TRBJ1-5|TRBV2
TGTGCCAGCAGCCAGGCATATAGCAATCAGCCCCAGCATTTT
CASSQAYSNQPQHF
>NA|NA|TRBJ2-7|TRBV5-4
TGTGCCAGCAGCTTCCCAGCCTCCTACGAGCAGTACTTC
CASSFPASYEQYF
>NA|few|TRBJ2-2|TRBV11-3
TGTGCCAGCAGCCCGGACAGAGCCGGGGAGCTGTTTTTT
CASSPDRAGELFF
>TRBD1|NA|TRBJ1-2|TRBV7-8
TGTGCCAGCAGCTTATACCCACCACAGGGGGTTAACTATGGCTACACCTTC
CASSLYPPQGVNYGYTF
>NA|NA|TRBJ1-2|TRBV4-1
TGCGCCAGCAGCCAAGAGTCAGGGCACGGGGACTACACCTTC
CASSQESGHGDYTF
>TRBD1|NA|TRBJ1-1|TRBV19
TGTGCCAGTAGTGTGGGGACAGGGAGGTCAGGGTCTGAAGCTTTCTTT
CASSVGTGRSGSEAFF
>TRBD1|NA|TRBJ2-5|TRBV7-2
TGTGCCAGCAGCTTAGAGTTAGGGGGCGAGGAGACCCAGTACTTC
CASSLELGGEETQYF
>NA|few|TRBJ2-7|TRBV7-9
TGTGCCAGCAGCTCAACCTACGAGCAGTACTTC
CASSSTYEQYF
>NA|NA|TRBJ1-2|TRBV7-2
TGTGCCAGCAGCTTAGGCTATGGGGGTGACTATGGCTACACCTTC
CASSLGYGGDYGYTF
>TRBD1|NA|TRBJ2-4|TRBV5-1
TGCGCCAGCAGCGAGAGAGCAGGGACAGGGGCGATAAAAAACATTCAGTACTTC
CASSERAGTGAIKNIQYF
>TRBD1|few|TRBJ1-1|TRBV18
TGTGCCAGCTCACCAGGACAGGACACTGAAGCTTTCTTT
CASSPGQDTEAFF
>NA|NA|TRBJ2-7|TRBV6-5
TGTGCCAGCTCTCTAGCCTCCTTCTCCTACGAGCAGTACTTC
CASSLASFSYEQYF
>TRBD1|once|TRBJ2-7|TRBV15
TGTGCCACCAGAGGCCTTAGTTGGACAGGCTTTTCCTACGAGCAGTACTTC
CATRGLSWTGFSYEQYF
>NA|NA|TRBJ1-1|TRBV19
TGTGCCAGTAGTCCACAGGTGAACACTGAAGCTTTCTTT
CASSPQVNTEAFF
>NA|NA|TRBJ2-7|TRBV29-1
TGCAGCGTTGCCGACAGCAACCTACGCGAGCAGTACTTC
CSVADSNLREQYF
>NA|NA|TRBJ2-5|TRBV7-2
TGTGCCAGCAGCTTAGCGCGAGAGACCCAGTACTTC
CASSLARETQYF